This TCR beta chain emerged from a study of identical twins. Broader study findings: Potential partial confounding of zero-insertion analyses by invariant MAIT and iNKT cells was noted. Cord blood beta clonotypes present at high abundance carried fewer insertions; no such pattern appeared in memory repertoires.

TCRdb reprocessed the 5' RACE reads with MiXCR, giving one entry per CDR3 protein. This sample carries 700,000 to 950,000 distinct CDR3 sequences, about 12% of them seen once, and the ten largest clones take around 1.6%. Germline assignment: CDR1 MGHDK and CDR2 SYGVNS. V lost 2 bases, J lost 7 bases, and 12 bases stayed unmatched. The CDR3 is 17 residues long. There are a few counts of this clonotype. The target antigen is unknown. The same data also contributed to another study, on yellow fever vaccine responses in identical twins.

The V and J genes are TRBV25-1 and TRBJ2-2; 8 nucleotides align to TRBD1. This sequence originates from a woman between 18 and 29 years old in good health. What was sequenced was PBMCs. The CDR3 nucleotides read TGTGCCAGCAGTGAAGAAGGAGGACAGGGTCCGATCGGGGAGCTGTTTTTT. Translation gives CASSEEGGQGPIGELFF.